This TCR beta chain was sequenced during a study of T cells after yellow fever vaccination. The study, taken as a whole, reports: The presence of abundant clonotypes contaminating from the bulk population was possible in FACS-sorted repertoires. Primary-vaccination clones mostly resurfaced post-booster (under 98% CD4, roughly 90% CD8).

J gave up 5 bases and V 4 bases, and 3 bases lay outside the gene matches. Germline V lookup: CDR1 SGHRS, CDR2 YFSETQ. The CDR3 totals 15 residues. In this sample, this clonotype turned up many times. Its antigen is unknown. TCR cDNA, made by 5'RACE template switching, carried an added universal primer site and UMIs. TCRdb itself ran the 5' RACE reads through MiXCR, one entry per CDR3 protein. The data contain over 150,000 distinct CDR3 sequences, almost 7% of them singletons. The V and J genes are TRBV5-1 and TRBJ2-2, with 12 bases that match TRBD1. The sequences come from CD4+ T cells sorted from PBMCs, collected more than 4 days after the first yellow fever vaccination. The sequence came from a man in his late teens or twenties who received the YFV17D yellow fever vaccine. The CDR3 here is CASSPGQGATGELFF. DNA of the CDR3: TGCGCCAGCAGCCCGGGACAGGGGGCTACCGGGGAGCTGTTTTTT. The full variable domain, completed using reference TRBV5-1 and TRBJ2-2, is KAGVTQTPRYLIKTRGQQVTLSCSPISGHRSVSWYQQTPGQGLQFLFEYFSETQRNKGNFPGRFSGRQFSNSRSEMNVSTLELGDSALYLCASSPGQGATGELFFGEGSRLTVL.